This T cell receptor beta chain was sequenced for a study of blood T cell repertoires in COVID-19 (TCRdb year 2020). General notes on the study: Samples from collaborators originated in the United States, Italy and Spain and spanned both the acute and convalescent phases of COVID-19. Sample metadata almost always included a de-identified subject ID, COVID-19 status, age in years and sex. Deeply sampled blood TCRbeta repertoires from subjects exposed to, actively infected with, or recovered from COVID-19 were included in the dataset. The prospective study material was composed of cDNA or gDNA derived from T cells, B-cell-depleted T cells, or PBMCs. The repertoires were made available in a free public database intended to serve as a resource for research on the immune response to SARS-CoV-2. Where available, HLA class I and class II types were taken from metadata supplied by the sample provider and were not determined by assay-based typing. Samples were obtained from the ongoing ImmuneRACE study (first 160 participants) and from over a thousand subjects provided by 6 global collaborators.

Points on this clone: Its antigen is unknown. Within one base of it there is no much larger clone, and no base qualities were kept.

In the prospective study, participants were about 18 to 95 years old, resided in 20 to 30 geographic areas of the United States, and were enrolled through a virtual design. In the prospective study, cohorts were assigned on the basis of participant-reported clinical history obtained from a screening survey and a study questionnaire. For ImmuneRACE Cohort 3, a participant was defined as recovered based on two consecutive negative NP/OP PCR tests, clearance by a healthcare professional, or resolution of symptoms. Mobile phlebotomists in the prospective study collected whole blood, serum and a nasopharyngeal or oropharyngeal swab from every participant. Prospective study participants could optionally give additional blood draws and questionnaires over an approximately two-month period. Before DNA extraction, prospective study blood samples were shipped either frozen or at room temperature. From the cysteine up to the phenylalanine, the CDR3 has a length of 19 residues. Here the CDR3 DNA is all that survives: 57 bases in frame from base 1. The germline V gene specifies MGHRA as CDR1 and YSYEKL as CDR2. The junction shows trimming of 0 bases on V and 1 base on J, and the gene matches do not reach 7 bases of it.

What the work shows at the level of the full study, not this receptor alone: The quantity of clinical and demographic metadata differed by source and by participant and was supplied without curation.

TCRbeta CDR3 regions were amplified from genomic DNA using the immunoSEQ Assay, a bias-controlled multiplex PCR. Turning to the authors' computational methods: Within the assay, amplification of reference gene primers was used to estimate how many nucleated cells each sample contained. To quantify the absolute abundance of each unique TCRbeta CDR3 rearrangement, sequence reads were collapsed and filtered. For each sample, productive Simpson clonality was calculated as the square root of Simpson's diversity index over productive rearrangements. Held by TCRdb, this immuneACCESS table contains in-frame sequences only and omits some clones. Under half of the omission traces to an unresolved V gene where checked; the cause of the rest is unknown. V, J and clone size derive from that table, while D and trimming were established from the DNA sequence. For this sample the table gives more than 250,000 clones, of which more than 75% were detected only once. The ten largest make up roughly 10% of the sample.

Recombination connected TRBV4-1 to TRBJ2-1; 12 bases in the junction line up with TRBD2. This TCR was recovered from a woman aged 18-29 years who had recovered from COVID-19. The sequenced sample was PBMCs or T cells enriched from blood (not recorded which). CDR3 reads: CASSQDLAGGPLSYNEQFF. Read as DNA, the sequence is TGCGCCAGCAGCCAAGATCTAGCGGGAGGGCCTTTGTCCTACAATGAGCAGTTCTTC.